These 19 T cell receptor beta chains came from one sample sequenced in a study of T cell repertoires in aging, cancer and after chemotherapy. TRB rearrangements spanning V, D and J were amplified using mixed TRB-A/B primers. TCRdb recomputed calls from the multiplex PCR reads with MiXCR, one row per CDR3 protein. Of about 5,300 distinct CDR3 sequences listed, roughly 26% are singletons. TCR beta rearrangements were amplified from peripheral blood genomic DNA. The sequencing input was blood. All receptors derive from a human donor in good health.

By proportion, this clonotype is medium-sized. V is TRBV6-5 and J is TRBJ2-1; TRBD2 matches 7 bases. Germline-derived CDR1 and CDR2 are MNHEY and SVGAGI. After removal of 1 base from V and 2 bases from J, the junction contained 8 bases not matched to a gene. The CDR3 loop spans 17 amino acids. The CDR3 DNA reads as TGTGCCAGCAGTTACTGGCCTAGCGGTAATACCTACAATGAGCAGTTCTTC. Translating gives CASSYWPSGNTYNEQFF.

The rearrangement joins TRBV12-3 or TRBV12-4 to TRBJ1-2, with 7 bases identical to TRBD1. The CDR3 is 15 residues long. V lost 4 bases, J lost 8 bases, and 13 bases stayed unmatched. CDR3 region: CASSSAVTGDGGYTF. CDR3 DNA sequence: TGTGCCAGCAGTTCCGCGGTAACAGGGGATGGCGGCTACACCTTC.

This clonotype is classed as medium-sized (0.01 to 0.1%). The gene calls are TRBV13 and TRBJ2-1; D may be TRBD1 or TRBD2 (5 bases each). The CDR3 is 15 residues long. Trimming removed 7 bases from V and 10 bases from J, with 23 bases in between. The V gene's germline CDR1 is PRHDT and CDR2 FYEKMQ (reference sequence). The CDR3 DNA follows: TGTGCCAGCACTCCGTTGGGACCCCCCGTTTCCGAGCAGTTCTTC. As protein: CASTPLGPPVSEQFF.

V usage is TRBV7-9 and J usage is TRBJ2-5, with unresolved D. From germline, CDR1 is SEHNR and CDR2 FQNEAQ (reference sequence). This CDR3 has 15 residues. Trimming left V 2 bases short and J 2 bases short, with 12 bases between. The CDR3, as DNA: TGTGCCAGCAGCTTAAGAACTTTTAGTCAAGAGACCCAGTACTTC. It encodes CASSLRTFSQETQYF.

In this sample, this clonotype turned up a few times. CDR3 bases: TGTGCCAGTAGTATGTTCTTCGAACAGGGTCCGAAAACTGAAGCTTTCTTT. It yields the protein CASSMFFEQGPKTEAFF. The rearrangement links TRBV19 to TRBJ1-1, with a weak D call TRBD1 (6 bases). Germline loops: CDR1 LNHDA, CDR2 SQIVND (reference sequence). CDR3 length equals 17 residues. V was cut by 3 bases and J by 5 bases, with 22 bases left in between.

This clonotype is deemed medium-sized (0.01 to 0.1%). The V and J genes are TRBV15 and TRBJ1-2; a weak D match, TRBD1 (5 bases). The CDR3 length is 17 residues. Trimming cost V 2 bases and J 4 bases, with 20 bases left between them. The germline CDR1 and CDR2 sequences are LNHNV and YYDKDF (reference sequence). CDR3 DNA: TGTGCCACCAGCAGACCAGGGTTCGGGCTACTCTTCTATGGCTACACCTTC. It specifies CATSRPGFGLLFYGYTF.

This clonotype was seen just once. This chain joins TRBV30 and TRBJ2-5, with D unclear. This CDR3 contains 14 residues. Germline V lookup: CDR1 GTSNPN, CDR2 SVGIG (reference sequence). V was cut by 2 bases and J by 4 bases, with 14 bases left in between. The CDR3 sequence is CAWSNQAGGETQYF. The CDR3 region has the DNA TGTGCCTGGAGTAATCAGGCAGGCGGAGAGACCCAGTACTTC.

This clonotype is medium-sized in the sample. V gene TRBV5-6 combines with J gene TRBJ2-3, with D perhaps matching TRBD2 (6 bases). The length of the CDR3 is 12 residues. Germline CDR1 and CDR2: SGHDT and YYEEEE. Trimming stripped 4 bases from V and 9 bases from J, with 12 bases between. The CDR3 nucleotides are TGTGCCAGCAGCGCAGGAGGGGAAACGCAGTATTTT. Amino acids: CASSAGGETQYF.

Judged by abundance, this clonotype is medium-sized. This chain connects TRBV12-3 or TRBV12-4 to TRBJ2-2; 14 nucleotides agree with TRBD2. The CDR3 contains 17 residues. V shed 4 bases and J 4 bases; nucleotides not matched to a gene: 5. The CDR3 loop is CASSSGLAGGFTGELFF. CDR3 coding DNA: TGTGCCAGCAGTTCTGGACTAGCGGGGGGTTTCACCGGGGAGCTGTTTTTT.

This clonotype is classed as medium-sized. The rearrangement uses TRBV6-2 or TRBV6-3 and TRBJ2-3; 13 nucleotides align to TRBD2. V lost 6 bases, J lost 0 bases, and 12 bases stayed unmatched. Germline CDR1 reads MNHEY; CDR2 reads SVGEGT. This CDR3 spans 19 amino acids. In DNA, the CDR3 is TGTGCCAGCAGCCCTTACCGATTGACTAGCGGGGGGAGCACAGATACGCAGTATTTT. Its translation is CASSPYRLTSGGSTDTQYF.

This rearrangement joins TRBV2 to TRBJ1-4; D is ambiguous. The CDR3 has 15 residues. Deletions cut 1 base from V and 7 bases from J, with 13 bases between. Per the germline V gene, CDR1 is SNHLY and CDR2 is FYNNEI. CDR3 residues: CASSEEASELEKLFF. The DNA for the CDR3 is TGTGCCAGCAGTGAAGAAGCCAGCGAGCTTGAAAAACTGTTTTTT.

The chain is built from TRBV27 and TRBJ2-4, with a tentative D call TRBD2 (6 bases). The V end was cut by 4 bases, the J end by 7 bases, with 14 bases between. The germline V gene has CDR1 MNHEY and CDR2 SMNVEV (reference sequence). The CDR3 contains 14 residues. This CDR3 reads CASSSSGEGNIQYF. Written as DNA, the CDR3 is TGTGCCAGCAGTTCATCGGGGGAAGGTAACATTCAGTACTTC.

This clonotype is judged medium-sized. The chain recombines TRBV27 with TRBJ2-4, with D possibly being TRBD1 (6 bases). V gave up 10 bases and J gave up 6 bases, with 16 bases separating them. CDR1 and CDR2 (germline): MNHEY, SMNVEV (reference sequence). The CDR3 is 13 amino acids. The CDR3 is CATSQGFRNIQYF. The CDR3 DNA follows: TGTGCCACCTCACAGGGCTTTAGAAACATTCAGTACTTC.

As regards this clonotype: This clone may be a read error of a much larger clone one base away. The chain carries TRBV6-4 and TRBJ2-2; either TRBD1 or TRBD2 may supply D (5 bases each). CDR1 is MRHNA and CDR2 is SNTAGT in the germline V gene. The CDR3 covers 15 residues. The CDR3 loop reads CVSSLSGRSTGELFF. CDR3 bases: TGTGTCAGCAGCTTGTCGGGACGCTCCACCGGGGAGCTGTTTTTT.

The chain couples TRBV6-6 to TRBJ1-1, with 7 bases fitting TRBD1. Losses at the gene ends were 6 bases for V and 11 bases for J; bases not matched to a gene: 9. The germline CDR1 and CDR2 sequences are MNHNY and SVGAGI (reference sequence). The CDR3 has 12 amino acids. The CDR3 sequence is CASSTTDRRAFF. The CDR3 bases are TGTGCCAGCAGCACCACGGACAGGCGGGCTTTCTTT.

This chain uses TRBV12-3 or TRBV12-4 with TRBJ2-1; 10 bases agree with TRBD1. This CDR3 spans 14 amino acids. V trimming: 7 bases; J trimming: 6 bases; junction bases outside the gene matches: 6. The CDR3 DNA is TGTGCCAGCATCCGGACAGGGGGTGTCAATGAGCAGTTCTTC. The encoded protein is CASIRTGGVNEQFF.

The chain joins TRBV7-9 to TRBJ1-1; perhaps TRBD1 as D (5 bases). V was pared by 5 bases and J by 8 bases, with 9 bases between. There are 11 residues in the CDR3. Germline assignment: CDR1 SEHNR and CDR2 FQNEAQ (reference sequence). The CDR3 coding sequence is TGTGCCAGCAGCGGGGGTAGCGAAGCTTTCTTT. Amino acids: CASSGGSEAFF.

By share, this clonotype counts as medium-sized (0.01 to 0.1%). J is TRBJ1-2 and V is TRBV19, with D tentatively TRBD1 (5 bases). The CDR3 is made up of 14 amino acids. CDR1 is LNHDA and CDR2 is SQIVND in the germline V gene (reference sequence). Trimming removed 1 base at V and 2 bases at J, with 8 bases between. In DNA, the CDR3 is TGTGCCAGTAGTATAGGGCGGGACAACTATGGCTACACCTTC. It yields the protein CASSIGRDNYGYTF.

This chain's CDR3 is CASSLGNSGNPTYEQYF. The CDR3 nucleotides read TGTGCCAGCAGCTTGGGGAATAGCGGGAACCCCACCTACGAGCAGTACTTC. The J gene is TRBJ2-7, the V gene TRBV5-6; 8 bases match TRBD2. The germline V gene has CDR1 SGHDT and CDR2 YYEEEE. This CDR3 has 17 amino acids. The V gene end was trimmed by 0 bases and the J gene end by 2 bases; junction bases not matched to a gene: 10.